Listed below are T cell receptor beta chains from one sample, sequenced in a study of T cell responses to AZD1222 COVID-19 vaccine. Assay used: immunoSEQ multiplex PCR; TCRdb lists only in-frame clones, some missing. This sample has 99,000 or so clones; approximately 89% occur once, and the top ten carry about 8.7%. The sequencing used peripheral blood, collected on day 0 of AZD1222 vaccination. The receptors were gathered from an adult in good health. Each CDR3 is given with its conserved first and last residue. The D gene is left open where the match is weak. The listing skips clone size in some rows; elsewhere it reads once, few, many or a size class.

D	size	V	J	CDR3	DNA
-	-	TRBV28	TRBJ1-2	CASSYQQGLGYTF	TGTGCCAGCAGTTACCAACAGGGTCTTGGCTACACCTTC
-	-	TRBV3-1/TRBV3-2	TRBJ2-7	CASSQSYEQYF	TGTGCCAGCAGTCAATCCTACGAGCAGTACTTC
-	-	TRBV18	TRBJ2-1	CASSPVGTVLREQFF	TGTGCCAGCTCACCAGTGGGGACTGTCCTGAGGGAGCAGTTCTTC
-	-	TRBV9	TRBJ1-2	CASRDTNYGYTF	TGTGCCAGCAGGGATACTAACTATGGCTACACCTTC
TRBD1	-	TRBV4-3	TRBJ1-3	CASSLTGSTGNTIYF	TGCGCCAGCAGCCTGACAGGGTCTACTGGAAACACCATATATTTT
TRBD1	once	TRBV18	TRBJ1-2	CASSPPGTGYGYTF	TGTGCCAGCTCACCCCCCGGGACAGGGTATGGCTACACCTTC
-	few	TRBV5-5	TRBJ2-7	CASTPVGSSYEQYF	TGTGCCAGCACCCCGGTAGGAAGCTCCTACGAGCAGTACTTC
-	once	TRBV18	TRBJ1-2	CASSPTGEYGYTF	TGTGCCAGCTCACCAACAGGCGAGTATGGCTACACCTTC
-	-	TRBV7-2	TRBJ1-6	CASSPRGLSPNSPLHF	TGTGCCAGCAGCCCCAGAGGATTAAGCCCCAATTCACCCCTCCACTTT
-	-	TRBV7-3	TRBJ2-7	CASSLFVGQSYEQYF	TGTGCCAGCAGCTTATTCGTTGGGCAATCCTACGAGCAGTACTTC
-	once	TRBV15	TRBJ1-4	CATSRASDATNEKLFF	TGTGCCACCAGCAGAGCCAGCGATGCAACTAATGAAAAACTGTTTTTT
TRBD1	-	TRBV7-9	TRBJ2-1	CASSLEGTVSYNEQFF	TGTGCCAGCAGCTTAGAAGGGACAGTCTCCTACAATGAGCAGTTCTTC
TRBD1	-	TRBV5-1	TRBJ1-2	CASSLDRGKGGYTF	TGCGCCAGCAGCTTGGACAGGGGAAAGGGTGGCTACACCTTC